This T cell receptor (beta chain) is from a study of synovial regulatory T cells in juvenile arthritis. Notes on the study in general: Inflammation-associated Treg cells in blood had less TCR diversity than the remaining blood Treg cells.

The germline V gene has CDR1 SGHTA and CDR2 FQGTGA. This CDR3 is built from 13 residues. No DNA sequence is on record. Concerning this clone itself: Its target is unknown.

The repertoire was sequenced with immunoSEQ multiplex PCR; TCRdb's copy has only in-frame clones and lacks some. This repertoire includes some 7,700 clones. Patients had median age roughly 12 years, range roughly 2.4-22.9. The TCR was taken from a donor younger than 30 with juvenile idiopathic arthritis. The sequenced sample consisted of Treg cells from blood. The subset here: remaining (HLA-DR-negative) circulating blood Treg cells. The V gene is TRBV7-3, the J gene TRBJ2-5. The CDR3 sequence is CASSFQGGETQYF.